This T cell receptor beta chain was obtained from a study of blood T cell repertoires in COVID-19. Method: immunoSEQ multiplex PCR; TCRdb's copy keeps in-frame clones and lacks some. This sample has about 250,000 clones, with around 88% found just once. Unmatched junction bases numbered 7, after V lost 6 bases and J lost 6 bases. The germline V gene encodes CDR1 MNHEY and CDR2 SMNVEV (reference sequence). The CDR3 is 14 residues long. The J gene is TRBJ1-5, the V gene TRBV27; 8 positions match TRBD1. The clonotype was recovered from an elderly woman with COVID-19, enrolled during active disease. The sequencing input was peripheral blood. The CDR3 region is CASRRTGKGQPQHF. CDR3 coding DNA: TGTGCCAGCAGAAGGACAGGGAAGGGTCAGCCCCAGCATTTT.